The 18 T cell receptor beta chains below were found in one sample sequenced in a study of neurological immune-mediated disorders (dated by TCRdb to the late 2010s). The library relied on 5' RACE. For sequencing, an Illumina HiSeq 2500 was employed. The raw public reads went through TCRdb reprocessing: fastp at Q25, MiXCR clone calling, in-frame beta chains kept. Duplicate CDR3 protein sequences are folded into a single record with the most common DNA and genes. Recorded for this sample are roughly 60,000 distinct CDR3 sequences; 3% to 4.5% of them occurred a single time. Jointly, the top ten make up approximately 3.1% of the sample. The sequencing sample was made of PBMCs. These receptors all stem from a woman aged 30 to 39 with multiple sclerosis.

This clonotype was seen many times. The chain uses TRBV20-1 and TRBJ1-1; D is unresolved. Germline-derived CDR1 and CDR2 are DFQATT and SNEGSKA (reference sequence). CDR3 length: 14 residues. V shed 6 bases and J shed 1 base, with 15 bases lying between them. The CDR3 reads CSAPEARKNTEAFF. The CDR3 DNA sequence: TGCAGTGCGCCCGAGGCCCGGAAGAACACTGAAGCTTTCTTT.

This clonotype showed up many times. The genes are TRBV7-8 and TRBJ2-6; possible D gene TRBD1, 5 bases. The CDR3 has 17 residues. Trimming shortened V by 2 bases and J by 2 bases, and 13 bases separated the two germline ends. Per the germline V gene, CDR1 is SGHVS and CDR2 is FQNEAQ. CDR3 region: CASSLSGKSTGANVLTF. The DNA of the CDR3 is TGTGCCAGCAGCTTATCAGGGAAGTCTACTGGGGCCAACGTCCTGACTTTC.

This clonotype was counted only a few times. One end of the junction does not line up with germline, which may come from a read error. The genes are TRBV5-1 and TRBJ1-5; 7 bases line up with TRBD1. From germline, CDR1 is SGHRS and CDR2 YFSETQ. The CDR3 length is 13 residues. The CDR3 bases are TGCGCCAGCAGCCTGGACAGGAGTCAGCCCCAGAATTTT. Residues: CASSLDRSQPQNF.

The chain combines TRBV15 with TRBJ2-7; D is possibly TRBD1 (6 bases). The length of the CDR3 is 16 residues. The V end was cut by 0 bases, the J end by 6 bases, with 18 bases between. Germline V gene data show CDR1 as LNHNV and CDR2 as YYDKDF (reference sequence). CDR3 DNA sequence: TGTGCCACCAGCAGAGATTATGGCCAGGGGTGGGCCGAGCAGTACTTC. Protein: CATSRDYGQGWAEQYF.

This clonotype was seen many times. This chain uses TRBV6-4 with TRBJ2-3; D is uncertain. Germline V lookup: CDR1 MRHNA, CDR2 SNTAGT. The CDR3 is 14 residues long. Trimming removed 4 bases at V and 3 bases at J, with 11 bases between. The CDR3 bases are TGTGCCAGCAGTGTTGGGCTAGATACAGATACGCAGTATTTT. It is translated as CASSVGLDTDTQYF.

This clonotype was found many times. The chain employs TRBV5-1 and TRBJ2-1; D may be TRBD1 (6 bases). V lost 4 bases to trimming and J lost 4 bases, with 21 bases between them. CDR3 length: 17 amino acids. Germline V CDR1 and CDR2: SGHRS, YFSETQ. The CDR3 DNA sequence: TGCGCCAGCAGCACAGGACGAGACTCGAGGGGGTACAATGAGCAGTTCTTC. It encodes CASSTGRDSRGYNEQFF.

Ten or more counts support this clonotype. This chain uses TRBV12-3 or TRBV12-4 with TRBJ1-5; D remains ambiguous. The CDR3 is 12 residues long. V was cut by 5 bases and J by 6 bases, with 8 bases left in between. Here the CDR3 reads CASSPSPQPQHF. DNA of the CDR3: TGTGCCAGCAGTCCGTCTCCTCAGCCCCAGCATTTT.

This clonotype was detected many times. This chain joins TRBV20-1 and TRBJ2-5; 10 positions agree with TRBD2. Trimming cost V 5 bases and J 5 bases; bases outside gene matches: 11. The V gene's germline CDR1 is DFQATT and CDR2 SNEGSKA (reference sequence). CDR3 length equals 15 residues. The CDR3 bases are TGCAGTGCTGCAATTAGCGGGAGGCAGGAGGAGACCCAGTACTTC. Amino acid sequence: CSAAISGRQEETQYF.

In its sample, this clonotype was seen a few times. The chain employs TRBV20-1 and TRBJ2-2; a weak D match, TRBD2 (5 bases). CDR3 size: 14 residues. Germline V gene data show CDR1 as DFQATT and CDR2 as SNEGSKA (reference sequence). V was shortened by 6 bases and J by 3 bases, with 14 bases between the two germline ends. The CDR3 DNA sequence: TGCAGTGCCGCAACTAGAACGCACACCGGGGAGCTGTTTTTT. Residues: CSAATRTHTGELFF.

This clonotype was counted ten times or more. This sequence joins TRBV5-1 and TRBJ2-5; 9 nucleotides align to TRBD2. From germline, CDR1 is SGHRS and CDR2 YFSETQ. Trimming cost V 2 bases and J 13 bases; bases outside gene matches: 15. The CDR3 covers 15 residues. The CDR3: CASSFHGREGPSPYF. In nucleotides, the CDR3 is TGCGCCAGCAGCTTCCACGGGCGGGAGGGCCCAAGCCCGTACTTC.

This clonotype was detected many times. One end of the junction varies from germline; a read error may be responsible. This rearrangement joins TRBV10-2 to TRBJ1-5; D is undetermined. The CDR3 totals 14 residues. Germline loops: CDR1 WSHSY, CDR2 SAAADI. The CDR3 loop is CASSLTARDQPQNF. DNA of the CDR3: TGCGCCAGCAGTCTCACAGCCCGTGATCAGCCCCAGAATTTT.

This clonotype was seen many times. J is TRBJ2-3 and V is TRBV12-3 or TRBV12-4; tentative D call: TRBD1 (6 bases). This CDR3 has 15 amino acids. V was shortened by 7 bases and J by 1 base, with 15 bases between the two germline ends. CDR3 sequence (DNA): TGTGCCAGCACATCCCCCAGGGGAGGCACAGATACGCAGTATTTT. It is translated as CASTSPRGGTDTQYF.

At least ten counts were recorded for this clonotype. This chain's CDR3 is CSARVGVYSNQPQHF. The CDR3 DNA reads as TGCAGTGCTAGAGTCGGAGTTTATAGCAATCAGCCCCAGCATTTT. This sequence joins TRBV20-1 and TRBJ1-5; no clear D. The V gene lost 1 base and the J gene lost 0 bases, with 10 bases spanning the gap. The CDR3 runs to 15 residues. Germline CDR1 and CDR2: DFQATT and SNEGSKA (reference sequence).

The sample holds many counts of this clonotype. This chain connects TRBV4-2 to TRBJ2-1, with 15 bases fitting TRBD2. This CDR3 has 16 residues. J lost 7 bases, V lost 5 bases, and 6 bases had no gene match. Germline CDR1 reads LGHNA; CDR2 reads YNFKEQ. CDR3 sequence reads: CASSRGLAGGMNEQFF. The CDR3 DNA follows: TGTGCCAGCAGCAGGGGACTAGCGGGAGGAATGAATGAGCAGTTCTTC.

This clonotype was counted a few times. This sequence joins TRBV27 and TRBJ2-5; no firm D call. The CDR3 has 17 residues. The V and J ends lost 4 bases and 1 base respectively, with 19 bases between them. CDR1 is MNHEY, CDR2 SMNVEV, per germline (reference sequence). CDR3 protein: CASSSKPAGWGQETQYF. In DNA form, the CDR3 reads TGTGCCAGCAGTTCTAAGCCAGCCGGGTGGGGCCAAGAGACCCAGTACTTC.

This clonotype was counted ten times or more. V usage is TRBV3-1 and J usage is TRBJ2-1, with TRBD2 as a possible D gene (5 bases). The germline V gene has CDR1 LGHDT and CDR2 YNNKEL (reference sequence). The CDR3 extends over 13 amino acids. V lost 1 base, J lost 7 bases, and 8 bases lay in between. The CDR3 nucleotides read TGTGCCAGCAGCCAAGGGTGGGAGAATGAGCAGTTCTTC. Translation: CASSQGWENEQFF.

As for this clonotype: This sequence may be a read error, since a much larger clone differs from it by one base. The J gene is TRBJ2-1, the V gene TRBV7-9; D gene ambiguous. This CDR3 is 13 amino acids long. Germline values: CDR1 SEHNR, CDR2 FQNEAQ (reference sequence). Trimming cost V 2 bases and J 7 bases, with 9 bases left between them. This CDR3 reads CASSLRIANEQFF. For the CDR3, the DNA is TGTGCCAGCAGCTTAAGAATAGCAAATGAGCAGTTCTTC.

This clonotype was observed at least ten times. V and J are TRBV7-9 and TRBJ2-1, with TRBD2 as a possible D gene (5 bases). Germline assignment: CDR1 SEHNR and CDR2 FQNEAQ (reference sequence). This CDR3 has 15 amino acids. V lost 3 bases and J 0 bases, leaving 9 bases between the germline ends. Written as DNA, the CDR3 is TGTGCCAGCAGCTTTGTGGGGAGCTCCTACAATGAGCAGTTCTTC. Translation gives CASSFVGSSYNEQFF.